This record concerns one T cell receptor beta chain sequence. Assay: immunoSEQ multiplex PCR; the TCRdb copy retains only in-frame clones and omits some. The sample has tens of thousands of clones, roughly 85% seen once. The sample originates from a study of blood T cell repertoires in COVID-19. As for the study in general: Acute and convalescent COVID-19 samples came from the United States, Italy and Spain. T cells, B-cell-depleted T cells, or PBMCs provided the cDNA or gDNA that served as material.

The CDR3 extends over 14 amino acids. The V segment lost 4 bases and the J segment 4 bases; nucleotides outside the gene matches: 5. Germline CDR1 reads SEHNR; CDR2 reads FQNEAQ (reference sequence). The specimen sequenced was peripheral blood. This TCR was recovered from a man in his fifties or sixties with acute or convalescent COVID-19. V and J are TRBV7-9 and TRBJ2-5; 8 bases fit TRBD2. Here the CDR3 DNA reads TGTGCCAGCAGCTCAGGACTAGCCGGAGAGACCCAGTACTTC. As protein: CASSSGLAGETQYF. The entire variable domain, with the rest obtained from reference TRBV7-9 and TRBJ2-5, is as follows: DTGVSQNPRHKITKRGQNVTFRCDPISEHNRLYWYRQTLGQGPEFLTYFQNEAQLEKSRLLSDRFSAERPKGSFSTLEIQRTEQGDSAMYLCASSSGLAGETQYFGPGTRLLVL.